The 27 T cell receptor beta chains given below trace back to one sample, sequenced in a study of CD8+CD57+ T cells in acquired aplastic anemia. For sequencing, patients were chosen who had shown expansion of CD8+CD57+ cells by flow cytometry. TCR beta VDJ and CDR3 profiles were obtained from a genomic DNA template. TCRdb re-called the reads through MiXCR, storing one row per CDR3 protein. The sample carries about 250,000 distinct CDR3 sequences, around 43% recorded once. Sequenced input: sorted CD4+, CD8+, or CD8+CD57+ T cells (not recorded which) from PBMCs. All receptors come from a human donor with aplastic anemia.

This clonotype was recorded at least ten times. The rearrangement links TRBV9 to TRBJ2-1, with D maybe TRBD2 (5 bases). V lost 1 base, J lost 9 bases, and 20 bases lay in between. Germline-derived CDR1 and CDR2 are SGDLS and YYNGEE. The CDR3 runs 16 residues. The CDR3 spells CASSVFGSGFGSEQFF. CDR3 nucleotides: TGTGCCAGCAGCGTATTCGGCAGCGGTTTCGGTAGTGAGCAGTTCTTC.

On this clonotype itself: Being one base from a much bigger clone, this may be a read error. The CDR3 carries no conserved terminal phenylalanine or tryptophan, so it likely arises from a read error. This rearrangement joins TRBV7-9 to TRBJ1-1; D is unresolved. V shed 3 bases and J shed 6 bases, with 8 bases lying between them. Germline V CDR1 and CDR2: SEHNR, FQNEAQ (reference sequence). CDR3 length equals 12 residues. The DNA of the CDR3 is TGTGCCAGCAGCTTTGGGCTCGCTGAAGCTTTCCTT. Translated: CASSFGLAEAFL.

A word on this clonotype: This CDR3 is missing its conserved last phenylalanine or tryptophan, likely due to a read error. This rearrangement joins TRBV30 to TRBJ1-4; D might be TRBD1 (6 bases). CDR1 is GTSNPN, CDR2 SVGIG, per germline (reference sequence). Trimming pared 5 bases from V and 3 bases from J, leaving 13 bases between. CDR3 length: 14 residues. The CDR3 coding sequence is TGTGCCTGGGGTCTAGGGACATCTAATGAAAAACTGTTTCTT. This encodes CAWGLGTSNEKLFL.

This clonotype occurred a few times. The rearrangement links TRBV28 to TRBJ2-7, with 8 bases lining up with TRBD1. The CDR3 is 13 residues long. Germline lookup yields CDR1 MDHEN and CDR2 SYDVKM. Trimming cost V 5 bases and J 4 bases; bases outside gene matches: 4. The chain's CDR3 is CASSPGQEYEQYF. The CDR3 DNA sequence: TGTGCCAGCAGTCCGGGACAGGAATACGAGCAGTACTTC. The entire variable domain, with the rest obtained from reference TRBV28 and TRBJ2-7, is as follows: DVKVTQSSRYLVKRTGEKVFLECVQDMDHENMFWYRQDPGLGLRLIYFSYDVKMKEKGDIPEGYSVSREKKERFSLILESASTNQTSMYLCASSPGQEYEQYFGPGTRLTVT.

The V and J genes are TRBV29-1 and TRBJ1-2; no clear D. Looked up from germline, CDR1 is SQVTM and CDR2 is ANQGSEA. Trimming took off 5 bases at V and 6 bases at J, with 13 bases between the two ends. The CDR3 runs 12 residues. As DNA, the CDR3 is TGCAGCGTTTTGAAGGGAGAACATGGCTACACCTTC. Protein sequence: CSVLKGEHGYTF.

The V call is TRBV7-9, the J call TRBJ2-5; no firm D call. The germline V gene encodes CDR1 SEHNR and CDR2 FQNEAQ (reference sequence). The CDR3 sequence is 13 residues long. Trimming removed 3 bases from V and 1 base from J, with 6 bases in between. The CDR3: CASSLVPQETQYF. The CDR3 DNA reads TGTGCCAGCAGCTTGGTCCCCCAAGAGACCCAGTACTTC.

Many counts were recorded for this clonotype. The rearrangement joins TRBV13 to TRBJ1-2, with unresolved D. CDR1 and CDR2 from the germline V gene are PRHDT and FYEKMQ (reference sequence). The CDR3 spans 15 residues. The V end was cut by 7 bases, the J end by 0 bases, with 15 bases between. The CDR3 DNA reads as TGTGCCAGCACCATGATGGCAGTTACTAACTATGGCTACACCTTC. The encoded protein is CASTMMAVTNYGYTF.

This chain links TRBV27 with TRBJ1-1, with no clear D. Per germline, CDR1 MNHEY and CDR2 SMNVEV (reference sequence). V shed 3 bases and J shed 5 bases, with 10 bases lying between them. This CDR3 spans 13 amino acids. CDR3: CASSFGVFTEAFF. In DNA form, the CDR3 reads TGTGCCAGCAGTTTTGGGGTCTTTACTGAAGCTTTCTTT.

This clonotype has just one count. The chain joins TRBV20-1 to TRBJ2-7; TRBD2 is a possible D gene (5 bases). Per germline, CDR1 DFQATT and CDR2 SNEGSKA (reference sequence). CDR3 length equals 12 residues. V lost 0 bases, J lost 5 bases, and 8 bases lay in between. The CDR3 is CSARESGNEQYF. The CDR3 DNA follows: TGCAGTGCTAGAGAGTCGGGAAACGAGCAGTACTTC.

This clonotype was seen many times. The rearrangement links TRBV20-1 to TRBJ2-7, with D perhaps TRBD1 (6 bases). Germline V gene lookup returns CDR1 DFQATT and CDR2 SNEGSKA (reference sequence). V lost 3 bases, J lost 2 bases, and 14 bases lay in between. The CDR3 contains 14 residues. The CDR3 DNA follows: TGCAGTGCTAGCCATTTGGACAGAACCTACGAGCAGTACTTC. As protein: CSASHLDRTYEQYF.

This clonotype was counted many times. J is TRBJ2-7 and V is TRBV20-1; no firm D call. The CDR3 loop spans 15 amino acids. V gave up 0 bases and J gave up 3 bases, with 15 bases separating them. The germline CDR1 and CDR2 sequences are DFQATT and SNEGSKA (reference sequence). In DNA, the CDR3 is TGCAGTGCTAGAGACTTCTCGACCGGAAACTACGAGCAGTACTTC. Protein product: CSARDFSTGNYEQYF.

Many counts were recorded for this clonotype. The gene calls are TRBV4-1 and TRBJ2-7; D is unclear. The CDR3 totals 13 residues. CDR1 is MGHRA and CDR2 is YSYEKL in the germline V gene. The germline V and J ends were trimmed by 1 base and 2 bases, with 6 bases remaining between them. DNA for the CDR3: TGCGCCAGCAGCCAAGGGCCAACCTACGAGCAGTACTTC. As protein: CASSQGPTYEQYF.

CDR3 amino acids: CSARQGSYGYTF. CDR3 coding DNA: TGCAGCGCACGACAGGGGAGCTATGGCTACACCTTC. The chain joins TRBV29-1 to TRBJ1-2; 8 bases are shared with TRBD1. Germline CDR1 and CDR2: SQVTM and ANQGSEA. The V gene end was trimmed by 7 bases and the J gene end by 4 bases; junction bases not matched to a gene: 5. The CDR3 covers 12 residues.

The chain joins TRBV6-4 to TRBJ2-1; tentative D call: TRBD2 (6 bases). The V gene's germline CDR1 is MRHNA and CDR2 SNTAGT. V lost 6 bases and J 0 bases, leaving 12 bases between the germline ends. There are 15 residues in the CDR3. The chain's CDR3 is CASSPRDSSYNEQFF. CDR3 nucleotide sequence: TGTGCCAGCAGCCCCCGGGACTCCTCCTACAATGAGCAGTTCTTC.

This rearrangement joins TRBV19 to TRBJ1-2; no definite D call. Germline lookup yields CDR1 LNHDA and CDR2 SQIVND (reference sequence). The CDR3 runs to 11 residues. Trimming pared 2 bases from V and 2 bases from J, leaving 0 bases between. The CDR3 here is CASSINYGYTF. CDR3 coding DNA: TGTGCCAGTAGTATAAACTATGGCTACACCTTC.

V and J are TRBV7-3 and TRBJ1-1, with a tentative D call TRBD1 (6 bases). CDR1 is SGHTA, CDR2 FQGTGA, per germline. This CDR3 has 18 amino acids. Trimming cost V 3 bases and J 3 bases, with 23 bases left between them. This chain's CDR3 is CASSLSHARGLTDTEAFF. The DNA of the CDR3 is TGTGCCAGCAGCTTGAGCCATGCCCGGGGGCTGACAGACACTGAAGCTTTCTTT.

The J gene is TRBJ2-3, the V gene TRBV7-6; D possibly corresponds to TRBD2 (6 bases). V was trimmed by 5 bases and J by 2 bases, leaving 17 bases between them. Germline assignment: CDR1 SGHVS and CDR2 FNYEAQ. This CDR3 comprises 16 residues. The CDR3: CASSTAPGVSTDTQYF. The CDR3 DNA follows: TGTGCCAGCAGCACCGCCCCGGGGGTCTCCACAGATACGCAGTATTTT.

The gene calls are TRBV27 and TRBJ2-5; D is possibly TRBD1 (6 bases). This CDR3 has 12 amino acids. In germline, CDR1 is MNHEY, CDR2 SMNVEV (reference sequence). V was trimmed by 6 bases and J by 6 bases, leaving 11 bases between them. The CDR3 loop reads CASSPDRKTQYF. The DNA for the CDR3 is TGTGCCAGCAGCCCAGACAGGAAGACCCAGTACTTC.

This clonotype was counted a few times. A much larger clone sits a single nucleotide away, making a read error possible. This rearrangement joins TRBV7-9 to TRBJ2-1; D gene unclear. From germline, CDR1 is SEHNR and CDR2 FQNEAQ (reference sequence). The CDR3 consists of 12 residues. Trimming pared 4 bases from V and 9 bases from J, leaving 10 bases between. The CDR3, as DNA: TGTGCCAGCAGCTCAGGCCCATCTGAGCAGTTCTTC. Amino acid sequence: CASSSGPSEQFF.

The chain couples TRBV29-1 to TRBJ1-2; no clear D gene. V gave up 4 bases and J gave up 0 bases, with 9 bases separating them. CDR1 is SQVTM, CDR2 ANQGSEA, per germline. The CDR3 consists of 13 residues. CDR3 DNA sequence: TGCAGCGTTGTCTCGAGAGCTAACTATGGCTACACCTTC. Its protein is CSVVSRANYGYTF.

As for this clonotype: The junction departs from the called germline gene at one end, perhaps through a read error. The CDR3 spells CGVALGRDYNEQFF. The CDR3 nucleotides are TGCGGCGTTGCTCTCGGGCGCGACTACAATGAGCAGTTCTTC. This chain connects TRBV29-1 to TRBJ2-1; D call uncertain. Germline V gene data show CDR1 as SQVTM and CDR2 as ANQGSEA. The CDR3 runs 14 residues.

The chain links TRBV6-5 to TRBJ2-7; TRBD1 is a possible D gene (6 bases). This CDR3 spans 13 amino acids. Between the trimmed V and J ends, which lost 10 bases and 7 bases, there was a span of 20 bases. CDR1 is MNHEY, CDR2 SVGAGI, per germline. The CDR3 sequence: CATMTGQIKEQYF. DNA of the CDR3: TGTGCCACTATGACCGGACAGATTAAAGAGCAGTACTTC.

The J gene is TRBJ2-2, the V gene TRBV19; the D gene is possibly TRBD1 (6 bases). Trimming removed 7 bases from V and 6 bases from J, with 12 bases in between. Germline CDR1 is LNHDA and CDR2 is SQIVND (reference sequence). The CDR3 contains 13 residues. CDR3 protein: CASKHRVSGELFF. Here the CDR3 DNA reads TGTGCCAGTAAACACAGGGTATCCGGGGAGCTGTTTTTT.

This clonotype was observed many times. CDR3 in amino acids: CASSLSTVETQYF. CDR3 nucleotide sequence: TGTGCCAGCAGCTTATCGACAGTTGAGACCCAGTACTTC. The V and J genes are TRBV7-9 and TRBJ2-5; D perhaps matches TRBD1 (5 bases). This CDR3 spans 13 amino acids. Trimming removed 2 bases from V and 5 bases from J, with 9 bases in between. Germline lookup yields CDR1 SEHNR and CDR2 FQNEAQ (reference sequence).

Only a few counts were recorded for this clonotype. This rearrangement joins TRBV7-8 to TRBJ2-5, with D possibly being TRBD2 (5 bases). Germline V gives CDR1 SGHVS, CDR2 FQNEAQ. The ends were cut back, 5 bases at V and 4 bases at J, with 11 bases in the middle. This CDR3 is 13 amino acids long. CDR3 coding DNA: TGTGCCAGCAGCCTTACCCGGGGAGAGACCCAGTACTTC. This sequence encodes CASSLTRGETQYF.

Concerning this clonotype itself: A much larger clone differs from this one at a single base, so this may be a read error. The chain joins TRBV9 to TRBJ1-4; 9 bases are a match to TRBD1. Germline CDR1 reads SGDLS; CDR2 reads YYNGEE. This CDR3 contains 16 residues. V lost 0 bases and J lost 12; bases outside the gene matches: 12. The CDR3 protein is CASSVGRTGEFEELFF. The CDR3 DNA reads TGTGCCAGCAGCGTAGGAAGGACAGGGGAATTCGAAGAACTGTTTTTT.

In this sample, this clonotype turned up many times. The V call is TRBV7-9, the J call TRBJ2-7; 7 bases agree with TRBD1. V shed 2 bases, J shed 3 bases, and the junction held 7 bases outside the gene matches. CDR1 is SEHNR and CDR2 is FQNEAQ in the germline V gene (reference sequence). This CDR3 spans 15 amino acids. CDR3 protein: CASSLSGQENYEQYF. The CDR3 nucleotides are TGTGCCAGCAGCTTATCTGGACAGGAAAACTACGAGCAGTACTTC.